The next 32 T cell receptor beta chains were all read from a single sample in a study of T cell responses to AZD1222 COVID-19 vaccine. Sequencing used immunoSEQ multiplex PCR; TCRdb keeps in-frame clones, though not all of them. This sample has tens of thousands of clones, with roughly 82% found just once. The specimen was peripheral blood, collected on day 0 of AZD1222 vaccination. The receptors were gathered from an adult in good health.

The V and J genes are TRBV28 and TRBJ1-5, with unresolved D. Germline CDR1 and CDR2: MDHEN and SYDVKM. The CDR3 extends over 13 amino acids. The V gene lost 7 bases and the J gene lost 8 bases, with 15 bases spanning the gap. This CDR3 is CASTPPDQKPQHF. DNA of the CDR3: TGTGCCAGCACTCCACCCGATCAGAAGCCCCAGCATTTT.

J is TRBJ1-5 and V is TRBV18; the D gene is possibly TRBD1 (5 bases). The CDR3 runs 15 residues. Germline lookup yields CDR1 KGHSH and CDR2 LQKENI. V was shortened by 4 bases and J by 3 bases, with 13 bases between the two germline ends. Here the CDR3 DNA reads TGTGCCAGCTCACAAAGTACAGGCCTCAATCAGCCCCAGCATTTT. This translates into CASSQSTGLNQPQHF.

The chain uses TRBV19 and TRBJ1-1; the D gene is possibly TRBD1 (6 bases). V lost 5 bases to trimming and J lost 5 bases, with 12 bases between them. This CDR3 has 13 residues. Per the germline V gene, CDR1 is LNHDA and CDR2 is SQIVND (reference sequence). CDR3 sequence: CASSRKRGTEAFF. The DNA of the CDR3 is TGTGCCAGTAGTCGGAAAAGGGGGACTGAAGCTTTCTTT. Full variable domain (missing parts from reference TRBV19 and TRBJ1-1): DGGITQSPKYLFRKEGQNVTLSCEQNLNHDAMYWYRQDPGQGLRLIYYSQIVNDFQKGDIAEGYSVSREKKESFPLTVTSAQKNPTAFYLCASSRKRGTEAFFGQGTRLTVV.

The J gene is TRBJ1-3, the V gene TRBV7-8; 7 bases agree with TRBD1. Germline CDR1 SGHVS, CDR2 FQNEAQ. Losses at the gene ends were 0 bases for V and 1 base for J; bases not matched to a gene: 3. This CDR3 is built from 16 residues. The CDR3 sequence is CASSLAYRGSGNTIYF. In nucleotides, the CDR3 is TGTGCCAGCAGCTTAGCCTACAGGGGATCTGGAAACACCATATATTTT.

The chain links TRBV5-1 to TRBJ2-2; unclear D gene. V dropped 0 bases and J dropped 2 bases, with 11 bases sitting between them. Germline values: CDR1 SGHRS, CDR2 YFSETQ. The CDR3 consists of 16 residues. In DNA form, the CDR3 reads TGCGCCAGCAGCTTGGCCGTCAGCCAAAACACCGGGGAGCTGTTTTTT. Protein sequence: CASSLAVSQNTGELFF.

The chain has TRBV20-1 and TRBJ1-2; possible D gene TRBD1, 6 bases. Looked up from germline, CDR1 is DFQATT and CDR2 is SNEGSKA (reference sequence). V was clipped by 3 bases and J by 1 base, with 15 bases between them. This CDR3 is built from 15 residues. The CDR3 sequence is CSASPDSHFNYGYTF. The CDR3 DNA reads as TGCAGTGCTAGTCCGGACAGCCACTTTAACTATGGCTACACCTTC.

The V call is TRBV18, the J call TRBJ1-4, with a weak D call TRBD1 (5 bases). The CDR3 spans 14 residues. CDR1 KGHSH and CDR2 LQKENI come from the germline V gene. V shed 3 bases and J shed 8 bases, with 13 bases lying between them. CDR3 coding DNA: TGTGCCAGCTCACCCACAGGTTCCGGCGAAAAACTGTTTTTT. This codes for CASSPTGSGEKLFF.

The chain carries TRBV20-1 and TRBJ1-1; 7 bases line up with TRBD1. The germline V gene encodes CDR1 DFQATT and CDR2 SNEGSKA (reference sequence). The CDR3 totals 10 residues. The junction had 0 bases not matched to a gene; V was cut back by 6 bases and J by 5 bases. The CDR3 DNA follows: TGCAGTGCACAGGGGACTGAAGCTTTCTTT. Residues: CSAQGTEAFF.

This chain connects TRBV14 to TRBJ1-1; D is unclear. V was cut by 6 bases and J by 3 bases, with 8 bases left in between. The CDR3 extends over 12 amino acids. CDR1 and CDR2 from the germline V gene are SGHDN and FVKESK. The CDR3 DNA follows: TGTGCCAGCAGACCCGGGGACACTGAAGCTTTCTTT. Amino acids: CASRPGDTEAFF.

This clone was seen more than once but under ten times. The J gene is TRBJ1-2, the V gene TRBV7-8, with TRBD1 matching over 7 bases. CDR1 and CDR2 from the germline V gene are SGHVS and FQNEAQ. The CDR3 spans 15 residues. Trimming took 4 bases from V and 4 from J; bases not matched to a gene: 9. As DNA, the CDR3 is TGTGCCAGCAGCTATACTACAGGGGATATCTATGGCTACACCTTC. Its protein product is CASSYTTGDIYGYTF.

The gene calls are TRBV4-1 and TRBJ2-1; D not resolved. This CDR3 has 16 amino acids. Germline-derived CDR1 and CDR2 are MGHRA and YSYEKL. V lost 1 base to trimming and J lost 0 bases, with 10 bases between them. In nucleotides, the CDR3 is TGCGCCAGCAGCCAAGTTGATCTGATCTCCTACAATGAGCAGTTCTTC. As protein: CASSQVDLISYNEQFF.

J is TRBJ2-7 and V is TRBV7-3; D may be TRBD2 (5 bases). CDR1 is SGHTA and CDR2 is FQGTGA in the germline V gene. With 8 bases removed from V and 3 bases from J, the gap between germline ends came to 8 bases. The CDR3 loop spans 11 amino acids. CDR3 sequence: CASGEGYEQYF. DNA for the CDR3: TGTGCCAGCGGAGAGGGCTACGAGCAGTACTTC.

This clone has only a few counts. This chain uses TRBV7-9 with TRBJ2-7, with TRBD1 identical over 7 bases. J lost 3 bases, V lost 5 bases, and 10 bases had no gene match. The CDR3 consists of 15 residues. The germline V gene has CDR1 SEHNR and CDR2 FQNEAQ (reference sequence). CDR3 sequence: CASSQKVTGYYEQYF. The CDR3 region has the DNA TGTGCCAGCAGCCAAAAGGTGACAGGGTACTACGAGCAGTACTTC.

A few counts support this clone. The gene calls are TRBV12-3 or TRBV12-4 and TRBJ1-5; no clear D gene. Trimming removed 5 bases at V and 3 bases at J, with 8 bases between. The CDR3 has 13 residues. CDR3 DNA: TGTGCCAGCAGTCCAGGCCTCAATCAGCCCCAGCATTTT. This encodes CASSPGLNQPQHF.

The chain employs TRBV5-4 and TRBJ1-2; 9 bases agree with TRBD1. Germline lookup yields CDR1 SGHNT and CDR2 YYREEE (reference sequence). The V and J ends lost 4 bases and 4 bases, in that order; junction bases with no gene match: 5. CDR3 size: 14 residues. CDR3 DNA sequence: TGTGCCAGCAGCATACAGGGGGCGAGCTATGGCTACACCTTC. It translates to CASSIQGASYGYTF.

CDR3 region: CASSIFGSANEKLFF. In DNA form, the CDR3 reads TGTGCCAGTAGTATATTCGGATCCGCTAATGAAAAACTGTTTTTT. The genes are TRBV19 and TRBJ1-4, with D uncertain. This CDR3 is built from 15 residues. From germline, CDR1 is LNHDA and CDR2 SQIVND (reference sequence). Trimming left V 2 bases short and J 3 bases short, with 10 bases between.

The CDR3, as DNA: TGCGCCAGCAGGGACTCTGGGGCCAACGTCCTGACTTTC. This encodes CASRDSGANVLTF. V usage is TRBV5-1 and J usage is TRBJ2-6; D is unresolved. The CDR3 consists of 13 residues. The V gene's germline CDR1 is SGHRS and CDR2 YFSETQ. V dropped 5 bases and J dropped 0 bases, with 3 bases sitting between them.

V is TRBV5-1 and J is TRBJ1-2, with D maybe TRBD1 (6 bases). The length of the CDR3 is 14 residues. With 4 bases removed from V and 2 bases from J, the gap between germline ends came to 12 bases. Looked up from germline, CDR1 is SGHRS and CDR2 is YFSETQ. The CDR3, as DNA: TGCGCCAGCAGCGCAGGGACAAGCAACTATGGCTACACCTTC. Protein product: CASSAGTSNYGYTF.

The rearrangement links TRBV4-1 to TRBJ2-5, with D uncertain. CDR3 length: 15 residues. From germline, CDR1 is MGHRA and CDR2 YSYEKL. Trimming took 1 base from V and 5 from J, leaving 14 bases between them. The CDR3 here is CASSQVYLPLETQYF. CDR3 DNA sequence: TGCGCCAGCAGCCAAGTTTATCTACCGTTGGAGACCCAGTACTTC.

The gene calls are TRBV30 and TRBJ1-5, with D perhaps TRBD1 (5 bases). V lost 0 bases and J lost 9, with 12 bases in between. Germline CDR1 and CDR2: GTSNPN and SVGIG (reference sequence). This CDR3 contains 13 residues. CDR3 amino acids: CAWSVAGSRPQHF. The CDR3 coding sequence is TGTGCCTGGAGTGTAGCAGGGAGTCGGCCCCAGCATTTT.

This clone was detected only a few times. V and J are TRBV19 and TRBJ1-1; D not resolved. CDR1 and CDR2 (germline): LNHDA, SQIVND (reference sequence). CDR3 length: 13 amino acids. V was pared by 2 bases and J by 4 bases, with 8 bases between. CDR3 in DNA: TGTGCCAGTAGTATACCCCGGGGCACTGAAGCTTTCTTT. It is translated as CASSIPRGTEAFF.

This clone has just a few counts. The genes are TRBV5-1 and TRBJ2-7; D gene unclear. CDR1 and CDR2 (germline): SGHRS, YFSETQ. This CDR3 spans 13 amino acids. V was cut by 5 bases and J by 1 base, with 10 bases left in between. CDR3 bases: TGCGCCAGCAGTCCCGGCAGATCCTACGAGCAGTACTTC. Its translation: CASSPGRSYEQYF.

The J gene is TRBJ2-5, the V gene TRBV11-2; D not resolved. The germline V gene has CDR1 SGHAT and CDR2 FQNNGV. Trimming left V 1 base short and J 5 bases short, with 14 bases between. The CDR3 extends over 15 amino acids. DNA of the CDR3: TGTGCCAGCAGCTTAGTAGTGGGGTCGGGCGAGACCCAGTACTTC. It specifies CASSLVVGSGETQYF.

The chain employs TRBV10-1 and TRBJ2-3; perhaps TRBD1 as D (6 bases). Germline V gene lookup returns CDR1 WNHNN and CDR2 SYGVQD (reference sequence). CDR3 size: 17 residues. V lost 6 bases, J lost 2 bases, and 21 bases lay in between. The CDR3 sequence is CASRPDRDTEFTDTQYF. In DNA form, the CDR3 reads TGCGCCAGCAGACCCGACCGGGACACCGAATTCACAGATACGCAGTATTTT.

This clone was observed a single time. This sequence joins TRBV7-3 and TRBJ1-1; TRBD1 might be the D (6 bases). Germline CDR1 is SGHTA and CDR2 is FQGTGA. The CDR3 is made up of 15 amino acids. V was shortened by 5 bases and J by 6 bases, with 19 bases between the two germline ends. The CDR3 DNA is TGTGCCAGCAGCCCACAGGGTATGCCCCGCGCTGAAGCTTTCTTT. Its translation is CASSPQGMPRAEAFF.

This clone was seen only once. The chain recombines TRBV5-1 with TRBJ2-3; either TRBD1 or TRBD2 may fit D (5 bases each). This CDR3 spans 16 amino acids. CDR1 and CDR2 (germline): SGHRS, YFSETQ. V shed 3 bases and J shed 2 bases, with 16 bases lying between them. The CDR3 protein is CASSSGRDPLTDTQYF. In DNA, the CDR3 is TGCGCCAGCAGCTCGGGACGGGACCCTCTCACAGATACGCAGTATTTT.

This clone was observed a single time. This rearrangement joins TRBV5-6 to TRBJ2-2, with 7 bases that match TRBD1. This CDR3 has 17 amino acids. The trim removed 0 bases at V and 6 bases at J, leaving 11 bases unmatched. CDR1 SGHDT and CDR2 YYEEEE come from the germline V gene. This CDR3 reads CASSLGVATGISGELFF. Here the CDR3 DNA reads TGTGCCAGCAGCTTGGGAGTCGCGACAGGGATCTCCGGGGAGCTGTTTTTT.

This rearrangement joins TRBV2 to TRBJ2-7; D might be TRBD2 (6 bases). CDR3 size: 13 residues. V lost 9 bases and J lost 3, with 15 bases in between. Looked up from germline, CDR1 is SNHLY and CDR2 is FYNNEI. The CDR3 nucleotides read TGTGCCAGTACGGGACTCTCCTTCTACGAGCAGTACTTC. Encoded protein: CASTGLSFYEQYF. The whole variable domain, remainder taken from reference TRBV2 and TRBJ2-7, is EPEVTQTPSHQVTQMGQEVILRCVPISNHLYFYWYRQILGQKVEFLVSFYNNEISEKSEIFDDQFSVERPDGSNFTLKIRSTKLEDSAMYFCASTGLSFYEQYFGPGTRLTVT.

The chain couples TRBV6-2 or TRBV6-3 to TRBJ2-2, with D perhaps matching TRBD2 (5 bases). Trimming removed 0 bases from V and 5 bases from J, with 13 bases in between. The CDR3 covers 16 residues. Germline V lookup: CDR1 MNHEY, CDR2 SVGEGT. CDR3: CASSYSGRVITGELFF. CDR3 in DNA: TGTGCCAGCAGTTACTCTGGGCGGGTAATAACCGGGGAGCTGTTTTTT.

CDR3 amino acids: CAISEGRGQETQYF. CDR3 coding DNA: TGTGCCATCAGTGAAGGCAGGGGGCAAGAGACCCAGTACTTC. This chain uses TRBV10-3 with TRBJ2-5; the match to TRBD1 covers 7 bases. With 3 bases clipped from V and 2 bases from J, the junction kept 3 bases outside the gene matches. Germline CDR1 is ENHRY and CDR2 is SYGVKD. This CDR3 contains 14 residues.

The rearrangement joins TRBV2 to TRBJ2-4; TRBD2 is a possible D gene (6 bases). Germline assignment: CDR1 SNHLY and CDR2 FYNNEI. This CDR3 contains 13 residues. The V end was cut by 8 bases, the J end by 0 bases, with 8 bases between. The CDR3 sequence is CASLGLAKNIQYF. For the CDR3, the DNA is TGTGCCAGCTTGGGACTAGCCAAAAACATTCAGTACTTC.

The chain is built from TRBV28 and TRBJ2-1; D gene unclear. Trimming left V 4 bases short and J 4 bases short, with 20 bases between. The CDR3 contains 17 residues. Germline CDR1 is MDHEN and CDR2 is SYDVKM. The CDR3: CASSSPTPERLYNEQFF. In DNA, the CDR3 is TGTGCCAGCAGTTCCCCAACCCCTGAACGCCTATACAATGAGCAGTTCTTC.